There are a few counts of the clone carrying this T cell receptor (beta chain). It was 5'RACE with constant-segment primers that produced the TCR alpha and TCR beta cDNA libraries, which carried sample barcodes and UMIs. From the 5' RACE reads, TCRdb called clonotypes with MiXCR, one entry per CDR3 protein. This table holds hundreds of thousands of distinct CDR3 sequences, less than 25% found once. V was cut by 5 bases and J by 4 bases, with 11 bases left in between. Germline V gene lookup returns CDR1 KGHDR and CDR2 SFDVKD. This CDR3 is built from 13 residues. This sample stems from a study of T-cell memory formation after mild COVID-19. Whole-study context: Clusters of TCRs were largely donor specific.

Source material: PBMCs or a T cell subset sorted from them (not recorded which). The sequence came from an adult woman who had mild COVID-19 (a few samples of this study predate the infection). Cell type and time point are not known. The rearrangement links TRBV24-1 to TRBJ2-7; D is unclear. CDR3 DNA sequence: TGTGCCACCAGTGGGGTAGAAACGTACGAGCAGTACTTC. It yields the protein CATSGVETYEQYF.